This T cell receptor beta chain comes out of a study of blood T cell repertoires in COVID-19. The germline V gene encodes CDR1 KGHSH and CDR2 LQKENI. V dropped 5 bases and J dropped 8; count of bases not matched to a gene: 1. This CDR3 spans 12 amino acids. The table came from immunoSEQ multiplex PCR; TCRdb's copy has only in-frame clones and leaves some out. The sample has about 120,000 clones, approximately 84% seen once. Source material: peripheral blood. The origin of this receptor is a woman aged 40 to 50 with acute or convalescent COVID-19. The chain couples TRBV18 to TRBJ2-1; 9 bases map to TRBD1. The DNA for the CDR3 is TGTGCCAGCTCAACAGGGGGCGATGAGCAGTTCTTC. Protein sequence: CASSTGGDEQFF.